Following are 21 T cell receptor beta chains from one sample sequenced in a study of PD-1 blockade in classical Hodgkin lymphoma. Each patient relapsed following autologous stem cell transplantation, and prior brentuximab vedotin exposure differed. Clones were sequenced by immunoSEQ multiplex PCR, and TCRdb holds only the in-frame ones, with some missing. The sample holds around 45,000 clones; 65% to 85% are singletons and the top ten take 2.8%. Sequencing used peripheral blood mononuclear cells (PBMCs), obtained before the second cycle of nivolumab. These receptors originate from a human donor with classical Hodgkin lymphoma.

The chain combines TRBV20-1 with TRBJ2-5, with no clear D. The CDR3 loop spans 10 amino acids. V dropped 5 bases and J dropped 5 bases, with 6 bases sitting between them. The germline CDR1 and CDR2 sequences are DFQATT and SNEGSKA (reference sequence). CDR3 in amino acids: CSASSETQYF. DNA for the CDR3: TGCAGTGCTTCCAGTGAGACCCAGTACTTC.

J is TRBJ1-2 and V is TRBV6-4; D gene unclear. The CDR3 loop spans 12 amino acids. From germline, CDR1 is MRHNA and CDR2 SNTAGT. The germline V and J ends were trimmed by 0 bases and 3 bases, with 2 bases remaining between them. The CDR3 protein is CASSDSYYGYTF. The CDR3 DNA sequence: TGTGCCAGCAGTGACTCTTACTATGGCTACACCTTC.

This chain links TRBV5-1 with TRBJ2-2; D is unresolved. Trimming shortened V by 0 bases and J by 3 bases, and 6 bases separated the two germline ends. This CDR3 region has 14 residues. Germline CDR1 SGHRS, CDR2 YFSETQ. The CDR3 sequence: CASSLDIYTGELFF. The DNA for the CDR3 is TGCGCCAGCAGCTTGGACATTTACACCGGGGAGCTGTTTTTT.

On this clone: Distinct nucleotide sequences in the sample also encode this CDR3. The gene calls are TRBV6-1 and TRBJ2-5; TRBD1 matches 10 bases. This CDR3 is 13 amino acids long. Germline lookup yields CDR1 MNHNS and CDR2 SASEGT. V shed 9 bases and J 4 bases; nucleotides not matched to a gene: 5. The CDR3: CASRDRGGETQYF. The CDR3 DNA sequence: TGTGCCAGTAGGGACAGGGGAGGAGAGACCCAGTACTTC.

The V gene is TRBV28, the J gene TRBJ1-1; D not certain. Germline CDR1 reads MDHEN; CDR2 reads SYDVKM. CDR3 size: 13 residues. Trimming cost V 7 bases and J 1 base, with 10 bases left between them. The CDR3 reads CASKRGRNTEAFF. The DNA for the CDR3 is TGTGCCAGCAAGCGAGGGAGGAACACTGAAGCTTTCTTT.

The V call is TRBV7-8, the J call TRBJ1-5; tentative D call: TRBD1 (6 bases). There are 14 residues in the CDR3. Per the germline V gene, CDR1 is SGHVS and CDR2 is FQNEAQ. Trimming took 8 bases from V and 4 from J, leaving 15 bases between them. CDR3 nucleotide sequence: TGTGCCAGCCGGCTAGACAGGCCTAATCAGCCCCAGCATTTT. It yields the protein CASRLDRPNQPQHF.

In this sample, this clone turned up a few times. The sample holds other DNA sequences that translate to the same CDR3. The DNA for the CDR3 is TGTGCCAGCAGTGAATTTAGCAGCGCCGAAAAACTGTTTTTT. Protein product: CASSEFSSAEKLFF. This sequence joins TRBV6-1 and TRBJ1-4, with D unresolved. This CDR3 contains 14 residues. V was pared by 2 bases and J by 8 bases, with 12 bases between. The V gene's germline CDR1 is MNHNS and CDR2 SASEGT.

J is TRBJ2-1 and V is TRBV7-2; D is unclear. The germline V gene has CDR1 SGHTA and CDR2 FQGNSA. The ends were cut back, 4 bases at V and 4 bases at J, with 11 bases in the middle. CDR3 size: 14 residues. The CDR3 DNA reads as TGTGCCAGCAGCTCCCCGAGAGTTTACAATGAGCAGTTCTTC. Its protein is CASSSPRVYNEQFF.

A few counts support this clone. V and J are TRBV4-2 and TRBJ2-1; tentative D call: TRBD1 (5 bases). The CDR3 is made up of 15 amino acids. Trimming removed 0 bases at V and 4 bases at J, with 10 bases between. Germline values: CDR1 LGHNA, CDR2 YNFKEQ. The CDR3 nucleotides are TGTGCCAGCAGCCAAGATAAAGGGGCATACAATGAGCAGTTCTTC. The encoded protein is CASSQDKGAYNEQFF.

The rearrangement links TRBV9 to TRBJ1-1; D remains ambiguous. Trimming stripped 3 bases from V and 1 base from J, with 10 bases between. Per the germline V gene, CDR1 is SGDLS and CDR2 is YYNGEE. The CDR3 covers 14 residues. CDR3 bases: TGTGCCAGCAGCGGGAAAGGAGCGAACACTGAAGCTTTCTTT. Protein: CASSGKGANTEAFF.

V usage is TRBV5-5 and J usage is TRBJ2-5, with 9 bases lining up with TRBD2. CDR1 is SGHKS, CDR2 YYEKEE, per germline (reference sequence). The length of the CDR3 is 16 residues. V lost 8 bases and J lost 5; bases outside the gene matches: 16. The CDR3 sequence: CASGMVAGDPRETQYF. The CDR3 DNA reads as TGTGCCAGTGGAATGGTAGCGGGGGATCCGAGGGAGACCCAGTACTTC.

V gene TRBV7-2 combines with J gene TRBJ1-1; no clear D gene. Germline CDR1 SGHTA, CDR2 FQGNSA. This CDR3 contains 13 residues. Trimming shortened V by 1 base and J by 5 bases, and 8 bases separated the two germline ends. The CDR3 region is CASSLGEGTEAFF. As DNA, the CDR3 is TGTGCCAGCAGCTTAGGGGAGGGAACTGAAGCTTTCTTT. Based on the CDR3 plus reference TRBV7-2 and TRBJ1-1, the full variable domain is GAGVSQSPSNKVTEKGKDVELRCDPISGHTALYWYRQSLGQGLEFLIYFQGNSAPDKSGLPSDRFSAERTGGSVSTLTIQRTQQEDSAVYLCASSLGEGTEAFFGQGTRLTVV.

The V call is TRBV30, the J call TRBJ2-7; TRBD2 might be the D (6 bases). V shed 5 bases and J shed 5 bases, with 16 bases lying between them. Germline CDR1 and CDR2: GTSNPN and SVGIG (reference sequence). CDR3 size: 13 residues. The CDR3: CAWSRGNSNEQYF. Here the CDR3 DNA reads TGTGCCTGGTCCCGCGGGAATAGCAACGAGCAGTACTTC.

This clone is a singleton in its sample. The chain is built from TRBV18 and TRBJ2-1; unclear D gene. The CDR3 spans 12 residues. Germline CDR1 is KGHSH and CDR2 is LQKENI. Trimming took 4 bases from V and 8 from J, leaving 9 bases between them. In nucleotides, the CDR3 is TGTGCCAGCTCACTTGTGGACGATGAGCAGTTCTTC. It yields the protein CASSLVDDEQFF.

This clone was counted a few times. The chain has TRBV28 and TRBJ1-2; D gene unclear. The CDR3 covers 11 residues. V was pared by 3 bases and J by 7 bases, with 6 bases between. CDR1 is MDHEN and CDR2 is SYDVKM in the germline V gene. The CDR3, as DNA: TGTGCCAGCAGTTTCGGATCTGGCTACACCTTC. Translating gives CASSFGSGYTF.

The chain carries TRBV10-2 and TRBJ1-2; a weak D match, TRBD1 (6 bases). Trimming removed 2 bases from V and 7 bases from J, with 29 bases in between. The CDR3 extends over 19 amino acids. CDR1 and CDR2 from the germline V gene are WSHSY and SAAADI. CDR3 DNA sequence: TGCGCCAGCAGTGAGAGGGCCTTAACAGGGACTCCACCCCAAGGTGGCTACACCTTC. This translates into CASSERALTGTPPQGGYTF.

The CDR3 loop reads CASSRGPSYEQYF. CDR3 bases: TGCGCCAGCAGCCGAGGACCATCCTACGAGCAGTACTTC. The J gene is TRBJ2-7, the V gene TRBV4-3; D uncertain. The length of the CDR3 is 13 residues. Germline values: CDR1 LGHNA, CDR2 YSLEER. The V end was cut by 4 bases, the J end by 1 base, with 8 bases between.

The V call is TRBV27, the J call TRBJ1-5; D remains ambiguous. The CDR3 runs 14 residues. CDR1 and CDR2 from the germline V gene are MNHEY and SMNVEV (reference sequence). Trimming left V 8 bases short and J 1 base short, with 12 bases between. The CDR3 loop is CASAEVVSNQPQHF. CDR3 DNA: TGTGCCAGCGCAGAGGTAGTGAGCAATCAGCCCCAGCATTTT.

The CDR3 DNA is TGTGCCAGCAGGAAGGGGTTAAGGGAGACCCAGTACTTC. This sequence encodes CASRKGLRETQYF. J is TRBJ2-5 and V is TRBV5-6, with D possibly matching TRBD1 (5 bases). CDR3 length: 13 amino acids. Trimming took 5 bases from V and 5 from J, leaving 13 bases between them. Germline lookup yields CDR1 SGHDT and CDR2 YYEEEE.

The rearrangement uses TRBV7-8 and TRBJ1-5, with 9 bases identical to TRBD1. This CDR3 region has 15 residues. The V gene end was trimmed by 4 bases and the J gene end by 4 bases; junction bases not matched to a gene: 5. Germline CDR1 is SGHVS and CDR2 is FQNEAQ. CDR3 in DNA: TGTGCCAGCAGCTCGACAGGGGGAGTAAATCAGCCCCAGCATTTT. Its translation is CASSSTGGVNQPQHF.

This sequence joins TRBV30 and TRBJ2-3; D is undetermined. The CDR3 contains 11 residues. V lost 3 bases to trimming and J lost 0 bases, with 1 base between them. CDR1 GTSNPN and CDR2 SVGIG come from the germline V gene (reference sequence). CDR3 bases: TGTGCCTGGAGAAGCACAGATACGCAGTATTTT. Protein: CAWRSTDTQYF.